This T cell receptor beta chain was sequenced for a study of early T cells in non-severe SARS-CoV-2 infection listed by TCRdb under 2021. Background for the entire study: TCR sequencing used bulk RNA from unsorted whole blood, so alpha and beta chains could not be paired. The paper's findings and limits, for the study overall: VDJdb matching was skewed toward anti-spike CD8 responses and likely underestimated virus-specific expansions, missing private and CD4 specificities.

Libraries were prepared through 5' RACE. The sequencing machine was a NextSeq 500. Unique molecular identifiers were attached to individual cDNA molecules in the TCR library protocol so that sequencing error and PCR bias could be corrected. TCR alpha and beta chains were both sequenced, and the abundances of alpha and beta sequences in each sample were closely correlated with each other. From the authors' description of their analysis: Decombinator V4 was used to annotate TCR sequences for V gene, J gene and CDR3. Expanded TCRs were defined as changing significantly between any two time points under a Poisson model with p below 0.0001. Abundances of TCRs were expressed as counts per million after normalisation to the total number of TCRs sequenced in each sample. MAIT TCRs were defined by TRAV1-2 paired with TRAJ12, TRAJ20 or TRAJ33, and iNKT TCRs by TRAV10 paired with TRAJ18. VDJdb, accessed on 1 November 2021, was searched for TCRs annotated for CMV, EBV and SARS-CoV-2, and TCRs annotated for more than one antigen were excluded. The public reads were reanalyzed by TCRdb: fastp trimming at Q25, MiXCR alignment, in-frame beta chains only. Each entry merges the rows of one CDR3 protein and shows their most common DNA and genes. These V and J calls originate from TCRdb's pipeline instead of the authors' own analysis. The sample profile shows under 70,000 distinct CDR3 sequences; roughly an eighth of them were found once. The ten largest clonotypes hold about 9.3% of the sample.

This clonotype has a handful of counts. It lacks a known antigen. No much larger clonotype is one base removed from it; base qualities were not supplied. Cut back by 0 bases and 14 bases, the V and J ends lie 12 bases apart. CDR1 and CDR2, looked up from the germline V gene (reference sequence), are SGHNT and YYREEE. The CDR3 holds 12 amino acids from the cysteine to the phenylalanine. Left in the record is the CDR3 DNA by itself, 36 bases read in frame from the first base. A case-control design nested within a healthcare worker cohort in London, UK, was used, with weekly nasopharyngeal swab PCR tests and blood sampling performed. Between 23 and 31 March 2020, the week of the UK lockdown, healthcare workers were enrolled and then followed up weekly for as long as 16 weeks.

The TCR sequence derives from an adult who was a healthcare worker with PCR-confirmed SARS-CoV-2 infection or an uninfected control (not recorded which). Sequenced material: whole blood, taken at baseline. Here the chain combines TRBV5-4 and TRBJ2-1; matching of 6 bases hints at TRBD1 as the D gene. The nucleotide sequence reads TGTGCCAGCAGCTTGGATCGGGACACGGAGTTCTTC. Its protein is CASSLDRDTEFF.